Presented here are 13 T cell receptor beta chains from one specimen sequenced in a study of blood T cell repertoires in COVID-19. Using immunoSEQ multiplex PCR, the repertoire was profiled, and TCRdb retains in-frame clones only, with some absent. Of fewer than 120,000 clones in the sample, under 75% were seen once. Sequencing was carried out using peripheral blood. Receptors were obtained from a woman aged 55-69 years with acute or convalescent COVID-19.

The CDR3, as DNA: TGTGCCAGTGCCCCCACAGTCTCCTACGAGCAGTACTTC. Translation gives CASAPTVSYEQYF. J is TRBJ2-7 and V is TRBV19, with D unresolved. Germline V gene lookup returns CDR1 LNHDA and CDR2 SQIVND (reference sequence). This CDR3 spans 13 amino acids. Trimming pared 8 bases from V and 0 bases from J, leaving 11 bases between.

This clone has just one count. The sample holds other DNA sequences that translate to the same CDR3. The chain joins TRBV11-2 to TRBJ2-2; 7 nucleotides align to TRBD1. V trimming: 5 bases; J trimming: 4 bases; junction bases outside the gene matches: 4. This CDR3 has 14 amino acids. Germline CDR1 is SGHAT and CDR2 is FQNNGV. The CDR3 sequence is CASSLQGSTGELFF. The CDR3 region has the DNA TGTGCCAGCAGCCTACAGGGGAGCACCGGGGAGCTGTTTTTT.

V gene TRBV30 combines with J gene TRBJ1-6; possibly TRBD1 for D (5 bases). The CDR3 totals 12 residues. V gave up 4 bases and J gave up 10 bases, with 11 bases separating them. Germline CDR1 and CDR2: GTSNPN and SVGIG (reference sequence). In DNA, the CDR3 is TGTGCCTGGACCTCGGGGGGATCACCCCTCCACTTT. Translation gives CAWTSGGSPLHF.

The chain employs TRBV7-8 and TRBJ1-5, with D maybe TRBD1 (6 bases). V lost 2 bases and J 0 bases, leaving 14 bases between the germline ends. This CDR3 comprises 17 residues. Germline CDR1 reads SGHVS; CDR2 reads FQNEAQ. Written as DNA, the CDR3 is TGTGCCAGCAGCTTACCCCAGACAGGCGATAGCAATCAGCCCCAGCATTTT. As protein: CASSLPQTGDSNQPQHF.

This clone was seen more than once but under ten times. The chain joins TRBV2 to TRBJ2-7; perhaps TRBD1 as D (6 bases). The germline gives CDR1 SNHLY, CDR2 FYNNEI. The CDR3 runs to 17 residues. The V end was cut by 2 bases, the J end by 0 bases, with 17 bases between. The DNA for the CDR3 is TGTGCCAGCAGTGAATGGGGCCAGGGGCTTTACTCCTACGAGCAGTACTTC. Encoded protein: CASSEWGQGLYSYEQYF.

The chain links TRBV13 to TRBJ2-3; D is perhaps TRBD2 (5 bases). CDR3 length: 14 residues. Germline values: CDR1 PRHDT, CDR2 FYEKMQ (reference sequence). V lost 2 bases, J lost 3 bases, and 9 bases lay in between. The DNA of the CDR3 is TGTGCCAGCAGCTTACTAGCAGGAACAGATACGCAGTATTTT. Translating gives CASSLLAGTDTQYF.

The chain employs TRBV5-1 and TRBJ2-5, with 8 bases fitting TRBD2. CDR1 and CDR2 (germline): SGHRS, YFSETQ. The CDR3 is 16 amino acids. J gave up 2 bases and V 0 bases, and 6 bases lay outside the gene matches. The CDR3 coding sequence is TGCGCCAGCAGCTTGGAGCGGGGGAGAACTCAAGAGACCCAGTACTTC. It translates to CASSLERGRTQETQYF.

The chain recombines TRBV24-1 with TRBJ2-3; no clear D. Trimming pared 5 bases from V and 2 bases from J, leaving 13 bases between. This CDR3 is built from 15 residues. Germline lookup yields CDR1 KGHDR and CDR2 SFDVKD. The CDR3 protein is CATSVGQILTDTQYF. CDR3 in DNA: TGTGCCACCAGTGTGGGCCAGATCCTCACAGATACGCAGTATTTT.

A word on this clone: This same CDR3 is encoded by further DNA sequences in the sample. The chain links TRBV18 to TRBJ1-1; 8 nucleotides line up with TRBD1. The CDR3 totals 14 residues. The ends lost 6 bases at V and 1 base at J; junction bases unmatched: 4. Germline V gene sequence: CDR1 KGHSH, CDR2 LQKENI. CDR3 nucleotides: TGTGCCAGCTCTCCCGGACAGGGGAACACTGAAGCTTTCTTT. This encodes CASSPGQGNTEAFF.

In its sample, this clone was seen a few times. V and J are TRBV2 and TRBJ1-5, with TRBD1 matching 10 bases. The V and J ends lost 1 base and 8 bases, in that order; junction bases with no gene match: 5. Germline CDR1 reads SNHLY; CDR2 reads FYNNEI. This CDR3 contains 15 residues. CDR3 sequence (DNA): TGTGCCAGCAGTGAAGAGGGACAGGGGTGGGAGCCCCAGCATTTT. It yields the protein CASSEEGQGWEPQHF.

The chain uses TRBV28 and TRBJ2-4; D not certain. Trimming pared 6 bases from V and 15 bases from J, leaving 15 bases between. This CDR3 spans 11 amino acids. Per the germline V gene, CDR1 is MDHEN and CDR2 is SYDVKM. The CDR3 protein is CASSSDRRGYF. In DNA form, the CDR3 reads TGTGCCAGCAGCTCAGATAGGCGAGGGTACTTC. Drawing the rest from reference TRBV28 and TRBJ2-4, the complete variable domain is DVKVTQSSRYLVKRTGEKVFLECVQDMDHENMFWYRQDPGLGLRLIYFSYDVKMKEKGDIPEGYSVSREKKERFSLILESASTNQTSMYLCASSSDRRGYFGAGTRLSVL.

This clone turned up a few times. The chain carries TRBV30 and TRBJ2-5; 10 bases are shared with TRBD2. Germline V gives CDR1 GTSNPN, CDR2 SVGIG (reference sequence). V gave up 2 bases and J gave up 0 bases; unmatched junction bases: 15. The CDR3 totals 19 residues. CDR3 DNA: TGTGCCTGGAGTATGAATAGCGGGGGGACTTCTTGGTACCAAGAGACCCAGTACTTC. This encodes CAWSMNSGGTSWYQETQYF. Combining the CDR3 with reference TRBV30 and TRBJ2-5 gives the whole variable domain SQTIHQWPATLVQPVGSPLSLECTVEGTSNPNLYWYRQAAGRGLQLLFYSVGIGQISSEVPQNLSASRPQDRQFILSSKKLLLSDSGFYLCAWSMNSGGTSWYQETQYFGPGTRLLVL.

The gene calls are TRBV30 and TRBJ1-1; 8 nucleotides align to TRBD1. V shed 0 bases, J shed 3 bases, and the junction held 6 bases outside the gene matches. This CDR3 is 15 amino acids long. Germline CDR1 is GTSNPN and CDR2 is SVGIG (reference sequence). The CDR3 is CAWSVLGQGYTEAFF. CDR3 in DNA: TGTGCCTGGAGTGTACTCGGACAGGGTTACACTGAAGCTTTCTTT.